The 26 T cell receptor beta chains listed next were all sequenced from one sample in a study of cytomegalovirus exposure and HLA in healthy donors. TCRdb's table, derived via immunoSEQ multiplex PCR, lists solely in-frame clones and lacks some. The table shows about 130,000 clones, with 94% occurring only once. Sequenced material: PBMCs. These receptors all come from a man between 18 and 35 years old in good health and CMV-seropositive.

This sequence joins TRBV9 and TRBJ2-7; 8 positions match TRBD1. Trimming took 5 bases from V and 2 from J; bases not matched to a gene: 6. CDR3 size: 14 residues. Germline CDR1 and CDR2: SGDLS and YYNGEE. The CDR3 is CASRDREGTYEQYF. For the CDR3, the DNA is TGTGCCAGCAGGGACAGGGAAGGAACCTACGAGCAGTACTTC.

V usage is TRBV4-1 and J usage is TRBJ2-7; 9 nucleotides align to TRBD1. This CDR3 has 14 amino acids. After removal of 0 bases from V and 7 bases from J, the junction contained 4 bases not matched to a gene. CDR1 and CDR2 (germline): MGHRA, YSYEKL. CDR3 sequence: CASSQDDRGWEQYF. Written as DNA, the CDR3 is TGCGCCAGCAGCCAAGATGACAGGGGGTGGGAGCAGTACTTC.

This chain connects TRBV9 to TRBJ2-7, with 8 nucleotides matching TRBD2. This CDR3 is 16 amino acids long. Germline CDR1 reads SGDLS; CDR2 reads YYNGEE. The trim removed 4 bases at V and 4 bases at J, leaving 13 bases unmatched. The CDR3 DNA is TGTGCCAGCAGCCCGAGCGGGAGTGGTGTCCTATACGAGCAGTACTTC. Its translation is CASSPSGSGVLYEQYF. The variable domain in full, with the rest retrieved from reference TRBV9 and TRBJ2-7, is DSGVTQTPKHLITATGQRVTLRCSPRSGDLSVYWYQQSLDQGLQFLIQYYNGEERAKGNILERFSAQQFPDLHSELNLSSLELGDSALYFCASSPSGSGVLYEQYFGPGTRLTVT.

The chain recombines TRBV6-1 with TRBJ1-4, with 10 bases matching TRBD1. This CDR3 comprises 15 residues. Losses at the gene ends were 6 bases for V and 8 bases for J; bases not matched to a gene: 9. From germline, CDR1 is MNHNS and CDR2 SASEGT. Here the CDR3 DNA reads TGTGCCAGCAGCGCACCGGGACAGGGGCGAGAAAAACTGTTTTTT. Translated, it gives CASSAPGQGREKLFF.

The V gene is TRBV7-9, the J gene TRBJ2-2; 9 bases align to TRBD1. Trimming cost V 5 bases and J 4 bases; bases outside gene matches: 8. Germline values: CDR1 SEHNR, CDR2 FQNEAQ (reference sequence). This CDR3 contains 16 residues. For the CDR3, the DNA is TGTGCCAGCAGCCTTACGGGACAGGGCGTCACCGGGGAGCTGTTTTTT. This translates into CASSLTGQGVTGELFF. Filled out from reference TRBV7-9 and TRBJ2-2, the complete variable domain reads DTGVSQNPRHKITKRGQNVTFRCDPISEHNRLYWYRQTLGQGPEFLTYFQNEAQLEKSRLLSDRFSAERPKGSFSTLEIQRTEQGDSAMYLCASSLTGQGVTGELFFGEGSRLTVL.

CDR3 DNA: TGTGCCAGCAGCCCAGGGGGGAGTAACACCGGGGAGCTGTTTTTT. It specifies CASSPGGSNTGELFF. The V call is TRBV5-4, the J call TRBJ2-2; D might be TRBD1 (7 bases). The CDR3 runs 15 residues. V lost 4 bases to trimming and J lost 2 bases, with 12 bases between them. Germline V CDR1 and CDR2: SGHNT, YYREEE (reference sequence).

The CDR3 sequence: CASSLGGSGNTIYF. CDR3 nucleotide sequence: TGTGCCAGCAGCTTGGGAGGGTCGGGAAACACCATATATTTT. The chain combines TRBV7-8 with TRBJ1-3; no firm D call. The CDR3 spans 14 residues. CDR1 SGHVS and CDR2 FQNEAQ come from the germline V gene. V was clipped by 3 bases and J by 4 bases, with 10 bases between them.

V and J are TRBV6-1 and TRBJ1-1; tentative D call: TRBD1 (5 bases). CDR3 length: 14 residues. Between the trimmed V and J ends, which lost 8 bases and 6 bases, there was a span of 19 bases. Germline V gene sequence: CDR1 MNHNS, CDR2 SASEGT. CDR3 sequence (DNA): TGTGCCAGCCGCACCTTCGAAACAGGATCTGAAGCTTTCTTT. It codes for CASRTFETGSEAFF.

The chain links TRBV4-2 to TRBJ1-2; perhaps TRBD1 as D (6 bases). Trimming removed 4 bases from V and 7 bases from J, with 10 bases in between. The CDR3 is made up of 12 amino acids. Germline V gives CDR1 LGHNA, CDR2 YNFKEQ. Written as DNA, the CDR3 is TGTGCCAGCAGCCCAACAGGGTTTGGCTACACCTTC. This codes for CASSPTGFGYTF.

The chain recombines TRBV5-1 with TRBJ1-4; possible D gene TRBD1, 5 bases. The CDR3 loop spans 13 amino acids. Germline CDR1 and CDR2: SGHRS and YFSETQ. The V and J ends lost 4 bases and 4 bases respectively, with 8 bases between them. The CDR3 protein is CASSGQGNEKLFF. CDR3 nucleotide sequence: TGCGCCAGCAGCGGCCAGGGTAATGAAAAACTGTTTTTT.

CDR3 loop: CASSLVPGDTEAFF. The DNA of the CDR3 is TGTGCCAGCAGCTTAGTCCCAGGGGACACTGAAGCTTTCTTT. The V gene is TRBV11-2, the J gene TRBJ1-1; possible D gene TRBD1, 6 bases. This CDR3 has 14 amino acids. V was shortened by 1 base and J by 3 bases, with 9 bases between the two germline ends. Germline V lookup: CDR1 SGHAT, CDR2 FQNNGV.

V gene TRBV10-2 combines with J gene TRBJ2-7; D is uncertain. The CDR3 loop spans 15 amino acids. Trimming stripped 0 bases from V and 2 bases from J, with 11 bases between. Germline CDR1 is WSHSY and CDR2 is SAAADI. The CDR3: CASSESKDGAYEQYF. CDR3 bases: TGCGCCAGCAGTGAGTCAAAGGATGGAGCCTACGAGCAGTACTTC.

CDR3 loop: CASSQEGGTDTYYEQYF. CDR3 DNA sequence: TGTGCCAGCAGCCAAGAGGGGGGGACGGACACCTACTACGAGCAGTACTTC. The chain has TRBV4-2 and TRBJ2-7; 7 nucleotides match TRBD2. The CDR3 spans 17 residues. Germline CDR1 LGHNA, CDR2 YNFKEQ. V gave up 0 bases and J gave up 3 bases; unmatched junction bases: 11.

The chain is built from TRBV4-1 and TRBJ1-3; unclear D gene. This CDR3 spans 14 amino acids. The germline V and J ends were trimmed by 4 bases and 7 bases, with 14 bases remaining between them. Germline assignment: CDR1 MGHRA and CDR2 YSYEKL. The CDR3 is CASSPRLGRNTIYF. DNA for the CDR3: TGCGCCAGCAGCCCGAGACTAGGCAGGAACACCATATATTTT.

Details on this clone: The sample holds other DNA sequences that translate to the same CDR3. The V and J genes are TRBV5-1 and TRBJ1-1; no definite D call. Germline lookup yields CDR1 SGHRS and CDR2 YFSETQ. The CDR3 covers 13 residues. The ends were cut back, 2 bases at V and 2 bases at J, with 7 bases in the middle. CDR3: CASSLTANTEAFF. CDR3 bases: TGCGCCAGCAGCTTAACAGCCAACACTGAAGCTTTCTTT.

This chain uses TRBV29-1 with TRBJ2-1, with TRBD1 identical over 7 bases. The germline V gene encodes CDR1 SQVTM and CDR2 ANQGSEA. The CDR3 spans 14 residues. The V segment lost 7 bases and the J segment 3 bases; nucleotides outside the gene matches: 9. Written as DNA, the CDR3 is TGCAGCGCGCGCCGGGGACAGAACTACAATGAGCAGTTCTTC. Its translation is CSARRGQNYNEQFF.

The chain is built from TRBV7-2 and TRBJ1-4; D is unclear. Germline assignment: CDR1 SGHTA and CDR2 FQGNSA. This CDR3 is 12 amino acids long. Trimming cost V 5 bases and J 4 bases, with 5 bases left between them. CDR3 sequence reads: CASSPNNEKLFF. In nucleotides, the CDR3 is TGTGCCAGCAGCCCCAATAATGAAAAACTGTTTTTT.

The chain combines TRBV11-2 with TRBJ2-7, with TRBD1 identical over 10 bases. J gave up 4 bases and V 7 bases, and 7 bases lay outside the gene matches. This CDR3 region has 14 residues. CDR1 is SGHAT, CDR2 FQNNGV, per germline. The CDR3: CASTADRGSYEQYF. CDR3 DNA sequence: TGTGCCAGCACCGCGGACAGGGGGTCGTACGAGCAGTACTTC.

This rearrangement joins TRBV5-1 to TRBJ1-1; tentatively, D is TRBD1 (5 bases). Deletions cut 2 bases from V and 7 bases from J, with 9 bases between. The germline CDR1 and CDR2 sequences are SGHRS and YFSETQ. The CDR3 loop spans 12 amino acids. The CDR3 region has the DNA TGCGCCAGCAGCTTCACAGGAGATGAAGCTTTCTTT. Protein sequence: CASSFTGDEAFF.

This chain uses TRBV5-1 with TRBJ2-2; maybe TRBD1 (6 bases). The CDR3 is 13 residues long. Per germline, CDR1 SGHRS and CDR2 YFSETQ. Trimming pared 0 bases from V and 6 bases from J, leaving 6 bases between. In DNA form, the CDR3 reads TGCGCCAGCAGCTTGGGACAGGCCGGGGAGCTGTTTTTT. Translated: CASSLGQAGELFF.

The table lists this clone with a few counts. This chain links TRBV5-4 with TRBJ2-5, with 11 bases aligning to TRBD2. The CDR3 contains 14 residues. V dropped 4 bases and J dropped 4; count of bases not matched to a gene: 3. Germline loops: CDR1 SGHNT, CDR2 YYREEE (reference sequence). Here the CDR3 DNA reads TGTGCCAGCAGCCCCGGACTAGCGGGAGAGACCCAGTACTTC. As protein: CASSPGLAGETQYF.

In its sample, this clone was seen once. J is TRBJ2-3 and V is TRBV27; TRBD1 agrees at 9 bases. Germline trimming cut 0 bases from V and 1 base from J; bases unmatched to any gene: 11. This CDR3 has 19 amino acids. Germline CDR1 is MNHEY and CDR2 is SMNVEV (reference sequence). The CDR3 loop reads CASSLSQPGQGSGTDTQYF. The CDR3 DNA sequence: TGTGCCAGCAGTTTATCGCAACCGGGACAGGGAAGTGGCACAGATACGCAGTATTTT.

V is TRBV9 and J is TRBJ2-7, with 12 bases that match TRBD2. The germline V gene has CDR1 SGDLS and CDR2 YYNGEE. The CDR3 length is 17 residues. The J segment lost 0 bases and the V segment lost 4 bases, leaving 8 bases of the junction unmatched. Written as DNA, the CDR3 is TGTGCCAGCAGCTCGACTAGCGGGAGAGGCAGCTCCTACGAGCAGTACTTC. It is translated as CASSSTSGRGSSYEQYF. Together with reference TRBV9 and TRBJ2-7, the CDR3 gives the full variable domain: DSGVTQTPKHLITATGQRVTLRCSPRSGDLSVYWYQQSLDQGLQFLIQYYNGEERAKGNILERFSAQQFPDLHSELNLSSLELGDSALYFCASSSTSGRGSSYEQYFGPGTRLTVT.

V gene TRBV6-1 combines with J gene TRBJ2-7; D is perhaps TRBD1 (6 bases). This CDR3 spans 15 amino acids. Between the trimmed V and J ends, which lost 2 bases and 0 bases, there was a span of 11 bases. Per the germline V gene, CDR1 is MNHNS and CDR2 is SASEGT. The DNA of the CDR3 is TGTGCCAGCAGTGAATGGGGGACACACTCCTACGAGCAGTACTTC. Translation: CASSEWGTHSYEQYF.

The V call is TRBV28, the J call TRBJ1-1, with 9 bases matching TRBD1. CDR3 size: 16 residues. V shed 0 bases, J shed 5 bases, and the junction held 7 bases outside the gene matches. Germline-derived CDR1 and CDR2 are MDHEN and SYDVKM. The CDR3 sequence is CASSLWIQGASTEAFF. CDR3 DNA: TGTGCCAGCAGTTTATGGATACAGGGGGCTAGTACTGAAGCTTTCTTT.

The chain links TRBV5-8 to TRBJ2-7; TRBD2 might be the D (5 bases). The CDR3 runs to 14 residues. Germline V gives CDR1 SGHTS, CDR2 YDEGEE. Trimming left V 4 bases short and J 5 bases short, with 16 bases between. The CDR3 here is CASSRPDWRDEQYF. Written as DNA, the CDR3 is TGTGCCAGCAGCCGTCCGGATTGGCGGGACGAGCAGTACTTC.